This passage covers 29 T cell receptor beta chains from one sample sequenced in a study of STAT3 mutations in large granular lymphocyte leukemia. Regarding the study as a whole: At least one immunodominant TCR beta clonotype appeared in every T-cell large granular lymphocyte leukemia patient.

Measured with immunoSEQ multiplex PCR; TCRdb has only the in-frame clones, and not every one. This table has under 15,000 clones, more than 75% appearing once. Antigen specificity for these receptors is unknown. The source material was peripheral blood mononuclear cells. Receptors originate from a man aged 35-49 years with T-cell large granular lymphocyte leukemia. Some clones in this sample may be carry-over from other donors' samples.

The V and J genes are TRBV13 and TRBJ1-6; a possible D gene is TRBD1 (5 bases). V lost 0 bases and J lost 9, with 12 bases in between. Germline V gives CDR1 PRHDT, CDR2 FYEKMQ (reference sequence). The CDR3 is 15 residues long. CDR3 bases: TGTGCCAGCAGCTTAGGAGGGGATTTCGGTTCACCCCTCCACTTT. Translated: CASSLGGDFGSPLHF.

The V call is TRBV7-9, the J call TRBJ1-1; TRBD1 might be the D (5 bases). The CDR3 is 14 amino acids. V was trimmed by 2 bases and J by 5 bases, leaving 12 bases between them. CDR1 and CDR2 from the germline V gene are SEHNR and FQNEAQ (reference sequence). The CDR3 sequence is CASSLSWGYTEAFF. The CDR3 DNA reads TGTGCCAGCAGCTTATCCTGGGGGTATACTGAAGCTTTCTTT. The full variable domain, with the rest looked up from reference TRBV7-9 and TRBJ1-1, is DTGVSQNPRHKITKRGQNVTFRCDPISEHNRLYWYRQTLGQGPEFLTYFQNEAQLEKSRLLSDRFSAERPKGSFSTLEIQRTEQGDSAMYLCASSLSWGYTEAFFGQGTRLTVV.

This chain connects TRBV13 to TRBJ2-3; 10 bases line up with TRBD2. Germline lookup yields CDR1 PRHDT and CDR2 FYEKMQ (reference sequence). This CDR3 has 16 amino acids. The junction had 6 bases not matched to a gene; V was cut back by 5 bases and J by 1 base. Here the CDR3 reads CASSMLAGAGTDTQYF. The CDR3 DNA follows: TGTGCCAGCAGCATGCTAGCGGGGGCTGGCACAGATACGCAGTATTTT.

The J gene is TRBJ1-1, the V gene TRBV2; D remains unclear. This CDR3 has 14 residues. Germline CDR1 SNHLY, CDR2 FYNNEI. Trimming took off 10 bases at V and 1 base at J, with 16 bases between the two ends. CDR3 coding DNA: TGTGCCACCCATGATCCACGGAAGAACACTGAAGCTTTCTTT. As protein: CATHDPRKNTEAFF.

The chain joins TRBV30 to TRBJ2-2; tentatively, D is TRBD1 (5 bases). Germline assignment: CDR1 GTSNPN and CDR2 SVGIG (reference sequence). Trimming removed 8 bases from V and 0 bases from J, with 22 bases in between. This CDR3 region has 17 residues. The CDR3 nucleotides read TGTGCCACGACCGCTCAGGGAAAACTTTCGAACACCGGGGAGCTGTTTTTT. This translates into CATTAQGKLSNTGELFF.

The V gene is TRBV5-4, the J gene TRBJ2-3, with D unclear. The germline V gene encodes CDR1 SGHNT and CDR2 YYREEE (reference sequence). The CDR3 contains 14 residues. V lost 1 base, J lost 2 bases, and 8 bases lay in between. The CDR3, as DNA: TGTGCCAGCAGCTTGTTGTCTCCCACAGATACGCAGTATTTT. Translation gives CASSLLSPTDTQYF. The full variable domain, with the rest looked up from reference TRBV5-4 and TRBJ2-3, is ETGVTQSPTHLIKTRGQQVTLRCSSQSGHNTVSWYQQALGQGPQFIFQYYREEENGRGNFPPRFSGLQFPNYSSELNVNALELDDSALYLCASSLLSPTDTQYFGPGTRLTVL.

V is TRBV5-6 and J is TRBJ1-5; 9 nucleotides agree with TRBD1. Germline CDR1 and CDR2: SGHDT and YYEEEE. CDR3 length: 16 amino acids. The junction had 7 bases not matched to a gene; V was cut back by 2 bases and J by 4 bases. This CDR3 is CASSFTGGRSNQPQHF. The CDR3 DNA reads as TGTGCCAGCAGCTTTACAGGGGGCAGGTCGAATCAGCCCCAGCATTTT. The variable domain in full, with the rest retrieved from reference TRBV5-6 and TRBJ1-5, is DAGVTQSPTHLIKTRGQQVTLRCSPKSGHDTVSWYQQALGQGPQFIFQYYEEEERQRGNFPDRFSGHQFPNYSSELNVNALLLGDSALYLCASSFTGGRSNQPQHFGDGTRLSIL.

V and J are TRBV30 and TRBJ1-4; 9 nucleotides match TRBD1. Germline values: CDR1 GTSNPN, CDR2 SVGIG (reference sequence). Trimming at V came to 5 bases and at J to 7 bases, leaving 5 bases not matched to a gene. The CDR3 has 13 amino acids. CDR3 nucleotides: TGTGCCTGGGGGACAGGGACTTCTGAAAAACTGTTTTTT. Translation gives CAWGTGTSEKLFF.

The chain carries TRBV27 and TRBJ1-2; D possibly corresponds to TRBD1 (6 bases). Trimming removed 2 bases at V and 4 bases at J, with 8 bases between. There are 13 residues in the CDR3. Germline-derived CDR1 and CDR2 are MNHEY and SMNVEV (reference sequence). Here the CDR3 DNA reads TGTGCCAGCAGTTTAACGACAGGCTATGGCTACACCTTC. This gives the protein CASSLTTGYGYTF.

CDR3 loop: CASSQIGVNTEAFF. The CDR3 DNA reads TGTGCCAGCAGCCAAATCGGGGTCAACACTGAAGCTTTCTTT. The rearrangement joins TRBV14 to TRBJ1-1, with unresolved D. The CDR3 is 14 residues long. Deletions cut 2 bases from V and 2 bases from J, with 9 bases between. In germline, CDR1 is SGHDN, CDR2 FVKESK.

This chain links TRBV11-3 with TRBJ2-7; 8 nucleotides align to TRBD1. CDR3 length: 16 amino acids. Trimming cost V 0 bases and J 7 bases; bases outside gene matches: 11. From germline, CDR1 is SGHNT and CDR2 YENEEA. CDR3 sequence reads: CASSLDHDRGFEEQYF. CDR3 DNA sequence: TGTGCCAGCAGCTTAGATCATGACAGGGGATTCGAGGAGCAGTACTTC.

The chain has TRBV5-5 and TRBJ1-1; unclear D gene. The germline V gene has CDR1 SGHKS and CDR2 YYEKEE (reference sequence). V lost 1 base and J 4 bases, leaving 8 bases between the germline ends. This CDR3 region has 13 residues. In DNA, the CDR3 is TGTGCCAGCAGCTTGCAGCCCCTCACTGAAGCTTTCTTT. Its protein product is CASSLQPLTEAFF.

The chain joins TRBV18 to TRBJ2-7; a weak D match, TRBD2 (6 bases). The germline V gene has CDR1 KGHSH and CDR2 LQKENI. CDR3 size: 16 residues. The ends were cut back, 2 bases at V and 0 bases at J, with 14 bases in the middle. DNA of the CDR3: TGTGCCAGCTCACCATCCTCGGCGGGAAGCTCCTACGAGCAGTACTTC. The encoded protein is CASSPSSAGSSYEQYF.

In DNA form, the CDR3 reads TGTGCCAGCAGCTTAGAGGTTTTGGCAGGGGTTGAAAAACTGTTTTTT. Translating it yields CASSLEVLAGVEKLFF. The rearrangement uses TRBV7-8 and TRBJ1-4; a possible D gene is TRBD1 (6 bases). The V end was cut by 1 base, the J end by 7 bases, with 16 bases between. Germline CDR1 reads SGHVS; CDR2 reads FQNEAQ. The CDR3 runs 16 residues.

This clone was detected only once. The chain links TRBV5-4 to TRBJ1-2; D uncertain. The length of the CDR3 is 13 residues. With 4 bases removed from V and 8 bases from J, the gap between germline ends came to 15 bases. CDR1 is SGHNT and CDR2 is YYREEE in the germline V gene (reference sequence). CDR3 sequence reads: CASSQTSVGGYTF. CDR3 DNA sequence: TGTGCCAGCAGCCAAACCTCGGTTGGAGGCTACACCTTC.

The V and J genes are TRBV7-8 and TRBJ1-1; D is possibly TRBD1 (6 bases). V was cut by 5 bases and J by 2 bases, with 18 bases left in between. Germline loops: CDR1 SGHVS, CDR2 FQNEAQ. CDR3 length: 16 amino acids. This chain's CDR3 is CASSPRNRAQNTEAFF. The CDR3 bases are TGTGCCAGCAGCCCCCGGAACAGGGCTCAAAACACTGAAGCTTTCTTT. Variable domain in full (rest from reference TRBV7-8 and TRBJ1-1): GAGVSQSPRYKVAKRGQDVALRCDPISGHVSLFWYQQALGQGPEFLTYFQNEAQLDKSGLPSDRFFAERPEGSVSTLKIQRTQQEDSAVYLCASSPRNRAQNTEAFFGQGTRLTVV.

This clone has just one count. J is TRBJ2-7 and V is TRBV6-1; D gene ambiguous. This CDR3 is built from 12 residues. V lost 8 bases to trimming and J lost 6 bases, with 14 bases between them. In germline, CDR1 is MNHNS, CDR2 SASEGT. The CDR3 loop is CASSPGRREQYF. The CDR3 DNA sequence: TGTGCCAGCTCACCTGGCCGCCGCGAGCAGTACTTC.

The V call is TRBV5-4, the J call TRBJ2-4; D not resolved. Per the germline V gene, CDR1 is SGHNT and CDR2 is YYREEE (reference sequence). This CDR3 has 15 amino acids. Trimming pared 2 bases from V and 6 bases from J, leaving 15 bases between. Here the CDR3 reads CASSFGQGYTNIQYF. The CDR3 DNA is TGTGCCAGCAGCTTTGGGCAAGGGTATACAAACATTCAGTACTTC.

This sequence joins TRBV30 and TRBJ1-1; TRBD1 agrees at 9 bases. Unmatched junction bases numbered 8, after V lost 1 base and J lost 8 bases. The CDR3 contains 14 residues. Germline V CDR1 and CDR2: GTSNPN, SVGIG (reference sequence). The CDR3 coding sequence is TGTGCCTGGAGTGGGGGACAGGGATTGGGCGAAGCTTTCTTT. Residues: CAWSGGQGLGEAFF.

The CDR3 here is CASSLVAVHSNQPQHF. The CDR3, as DNA: TGTGCCAGCAGCTTAGTGGCAGTGCATAGCAATCAGCCCCAGCATTTT. The V and J genes are TRBV7-2 and TRBJ1-5, with D hard to call. V dropped 1 base and J dropped 0 bases, with 10 bases sitting between them. The CDR3 runs 16 residues. Germline V CDR1 and CDR2: SGHTA, FQGNSA.

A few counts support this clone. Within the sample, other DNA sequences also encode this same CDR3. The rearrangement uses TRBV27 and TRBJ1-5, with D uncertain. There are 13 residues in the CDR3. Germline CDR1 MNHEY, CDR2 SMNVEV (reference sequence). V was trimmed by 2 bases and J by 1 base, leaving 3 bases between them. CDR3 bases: TGTGCCAGCAGTTTACAGAGCAATCAGCCCCAGCATTTT. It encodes CASSLQSNQPQHF.

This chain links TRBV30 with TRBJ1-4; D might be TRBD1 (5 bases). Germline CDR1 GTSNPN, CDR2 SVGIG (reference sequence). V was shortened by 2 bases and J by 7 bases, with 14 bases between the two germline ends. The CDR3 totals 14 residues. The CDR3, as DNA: TGTGCCTGGAGTACCCAGGGTTCTGGTGAAAAACTGTTTTTT. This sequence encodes CAWSTQGSGEKLFF. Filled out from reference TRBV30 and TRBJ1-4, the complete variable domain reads SQTIHQWPATLVQPVGSPLSLECTVEGTSNPNLYWYRQAAGRGLQLLFYSVGIGQISSEVPQNLSASRPQDRQFILSSKKLLLSDSGFYLCAWSTQGSGEKLFFGSGTQLSVL.

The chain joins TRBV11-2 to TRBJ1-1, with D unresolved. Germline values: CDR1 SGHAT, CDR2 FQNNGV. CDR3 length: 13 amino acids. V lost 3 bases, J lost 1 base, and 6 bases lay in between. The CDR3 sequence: CASSFIPNTEAFF. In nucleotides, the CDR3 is TGTGCCAGCAGCTTTATTCCGAACACTGAAGCTTTCTTT.

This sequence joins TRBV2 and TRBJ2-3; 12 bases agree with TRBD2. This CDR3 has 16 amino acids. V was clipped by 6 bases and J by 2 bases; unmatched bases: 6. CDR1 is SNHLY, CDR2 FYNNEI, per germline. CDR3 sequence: CASRATSGGVTDTQYF. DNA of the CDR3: TGTGCCAGCAGAGCGACTAGCGGGGGCGTCACAGATACGCAGTATTTT.

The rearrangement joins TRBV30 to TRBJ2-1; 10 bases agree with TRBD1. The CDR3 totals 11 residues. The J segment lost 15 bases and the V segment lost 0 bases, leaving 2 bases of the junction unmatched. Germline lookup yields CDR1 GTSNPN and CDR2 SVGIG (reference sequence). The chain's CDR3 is CAWSVGDRGFF. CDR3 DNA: TGTGCCTGGAGTGTCGGGGACAGGGGGTTCTTC.

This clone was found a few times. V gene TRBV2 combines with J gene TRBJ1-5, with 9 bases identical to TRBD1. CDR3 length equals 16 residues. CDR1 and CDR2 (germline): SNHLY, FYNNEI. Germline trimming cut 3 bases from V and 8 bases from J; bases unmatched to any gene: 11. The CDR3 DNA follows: TGTGCCAGCAGTGATTTGGGACAGGGCTTCGGGGAGCCCCAGCATTTT. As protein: CASSDLGQGFGEPQHF.

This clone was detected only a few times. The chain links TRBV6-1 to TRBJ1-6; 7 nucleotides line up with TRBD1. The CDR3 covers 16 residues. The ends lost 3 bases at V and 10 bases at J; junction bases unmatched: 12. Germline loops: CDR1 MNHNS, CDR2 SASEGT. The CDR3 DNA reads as TGTGCCAGCAGTGACAGGGGGAACTCCCTAACCTCACCCCTCCACTTT. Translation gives CASSDRGNSLTSPLHF.

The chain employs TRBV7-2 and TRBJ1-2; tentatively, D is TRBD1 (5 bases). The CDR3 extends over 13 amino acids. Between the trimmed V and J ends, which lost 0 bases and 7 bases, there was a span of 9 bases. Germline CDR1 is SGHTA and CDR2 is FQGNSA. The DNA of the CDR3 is TGTGCCAGCAGCTTAGCGCGGGACGGTGGCTACACCTTC. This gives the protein CASSLARDGGYTF.

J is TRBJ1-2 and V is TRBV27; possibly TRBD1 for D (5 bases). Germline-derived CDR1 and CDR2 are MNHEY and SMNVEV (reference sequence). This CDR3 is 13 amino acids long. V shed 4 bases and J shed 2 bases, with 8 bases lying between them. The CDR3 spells CASSSTVNYGYTF. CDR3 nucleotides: TGTGCCAGCAGTTCGACAGTGAACTATGGCTACACCTTC.